A selection of T cell receptor beta chains follows, all from one sample in a study of blood T cell repertoires in COVID-19. Produced via immunoSEQ multiplex PCR; TCRdb's table is partial and in-frame only. The sample lists roughly 130,000 clones, approximately 83% occurring once. The sequencing sample was made of peripheral blood. Receptors were obtained from a man aged 40-49 years with active or convalescent COVID-19. CDR3s include the opening cysteine and the closing phenylalanine or tryptophan. D genes are given only for firm matches. Clone size is stated in some rows and not others, as once, few, many or a class when expanded.

D gene: .
clone size: few
V gene: TRBV18
J gene: TRBJ1-5
CDR3 protein: CASSKSGVGQPQHF
CDR3 DNA: TGTGCCAGCTCAAAGTCCGGGGTTGGTCAGCCCCAGCATTTT

D gene: .
clone size: .
V gene: TRBV15
J gene: TRBJ2-4
CDR3 protein: CATGGALAKNIQYF
CDR3 DNA: TGTGCCACCGGGGGCGCGCTAGCCAAAAACATTCAGTACTTC

D gene: TRBD2
clone size: .
V gene: TRBV7-2
J gene: TRBJ2-3
CDR3 protein: CASIPETSPTDTQYF
CDR3 DNA: TGTGCCAGCATCCCCGAGACTAGCCCCACAGATACGCAGTATTTT

D gene: TRBD2
clone size: .
V gene: TRBV3-1/TRBV3-2
J gene: TRBJ2-3
CDR3 protein: CASSKTSGGITDTQYF
CDR3 DNA: TGTGCCAGCAGCAAGACTAGCGGGGGGATCACAGATACGCAGTATTTT

D gene: .
clone size: .
V gene: TRBV2
J gene: TRBJ1-4
CDR3 protein: CASTWALNEKLFF
CDR3 DNA: TGTGCCAGCACTTGGGCCCTAAATGAAAAACTGTTTTTT

D gene: .
clone size: .
V gene: TRBV11-2
J gene: TRBJ1-4
CDR3 protein: CASSFGQGRNEKLFF
CDR3 DNA: TGTGCCAGCAGCTTCGGGCAGGGCAGGAATGAAAAACTGTTTTTT

D gene: TRBD2
clone size: once
V gene: TRBV12-3/TRBV12-4
J gene: TRBJ2-3
CDR3 protein: CASQGLARDTQYF
CDR3 DNA: TGTGCCAGTCAAGGACTAGCCAGAGATACGCAGTATTTT

D gene: .
clone size: .
V gene: TRBV27
J gene: TRBJ1-2
CDR3 protein: CASRPVQAYYGYTF
CDR3 DNA: TGTGCCAGCAGGCCCGTACAGGCCTACTATGGCTACACCTTC

D gene: TRBD1
clone size: .
V gene: TRBV7-9
J gene: TRBJ1-6
CDR3 protein: CASSPPGQGNSPLHF
CDR3 DNA: TGTGCCAGCAGCCCCCCGGGACAGGGAAATTCACCCCTCCACTTT

D gene: TRBD1
clone size: .
V gene: TRBV6-1
J gene: TRBJ2-5
CDR3 protein: CASSEPGQGAQTQYF
CDR3 DNA: TGTGCCAGCAGTGAACCAGGACAGGGGGCCCAGACCCAGTACTTC

D gene: TRBD2
clone size: .
V gene: TRBV5-1
J gene: TRBJ2-3
CDR3 protein: CASSLAGGSHSTDTQYF
CDR3 DNA: TGCGCCAGCAGTCTAGCGGGGGGTTCTCATAGCACAGATACGCAGTATTTT

D gene: .
clone size: .
V gene: TRBV7-9
J gene: TRBJ2-2
CDR3 protein: CASSLETGNTGELFF
CDR3 DNA: TGTGCCAGCAGCTTAGAGACAGGGAACACCGGGGAGCTGTTTTTT

D gene: TRBD1
clone size: .
V gene: TRBV6-5
J gene: TRBJ2-7
CDR3 protein: CASRRGTASSYEQYF
CDR3 DNA: TGTGCCAGTCGACGAGGGACAGCGAGCTCCTACGAGCAGTACTTC

D gene: TRBD1
clone size: .
V gene: TRBV3-1/TRBV3-2
J gene: TRBJ1-1
CDR3 protein: CASSLTQGGRNTEAFF
CDR3 DNA: TGTGCCAGCAGCCTAACACAGGGGGGCAGGAACACTGAAGCTTTCTTT

D gene: TRBD1
clone size: .
V gene: TRBV5-1
J gene: TRBJ1-1
CDR3 protein: CASSFGGTGETEAFF
CDR3 DNA: TGCGCCAGCAGCTTTGGTGGGACAGGAGAGACTGAAGCTTTCTTT

D gene: .
clone size: .
V gene: TRBV25-1
J gene: TRBJ1-1
CDR3 protein: CASQKGGSTEAFF
CDR3 DNA: TGTGCCAGCCAGAAGGGGGGGAGCACTGAAGCTTTCTTT

D gene: .
clone size: .
V gene: TRBV11-1
J gene: TRBJ1-6
CDR3 protein: CASSSKDKPFGSTLHF
CDR3 DNA: TGTGCCAGCAGCTCAAAAGACAAACCATTTGGATCGACCCTCCACTTT

D gene: TRBD2
clone size: .
V gene: TRBV6-5
J gene: TRBJ2-3
CDR3 protein: CASSFSGGAGDTQYF
CDR3 DNA: TGTGCCAGCAGTTTTAGCGGGGGGGCGGGAGATACGCAGTATTTT

D gene: .
clone size: once
V gene: TRBV27
J gene: TRBJ1-1
CDR3 protein: CASSLSRNTEAFF
CDR3 DNA: TGTGCCAGCAGTTTAAGCCGGAACACTGAAGCTTTCTTT

D gene: TRBD2
clone size: .
V gene: TRBV7-9
J gene: TRBJ2-3
CDR3 protein: CASSLISGGTDTQYF
CDR3 DNA: TGTGCCAGCAGCTTGATTAGCGGGGGCACAGATACGCAGTATTTT

D gene: TRBD2
clone size: .
V gene: TRBV19
J gene: TRBJ2-1
CDR3 protein: CASSPAKGLAEYNEQFF
CDR3 DNA: TGTGCCAGTAGTCCAGCCAAGGGACTAGCGGAGTACAATGAGCAGTTCTTC

D gene: TRBD2
clone size: .
V gene: TRBV10-3
J gene: TRBJ2-5
CDR3 protein: CAISEGLEETQYF
CDR3 DNA: TGTGCCATCAGTGAGGGACTAGAAGAGACCCAGTACTTC

D gene: .
clone size: once
V gene: TRBV30
J gene: TRBJ1-5
CDR3 protein: CAWSGTAYSNQPQHF
CDR3 DNA: TGTGCCTGGAGTGGGACAGCATATAGCAATCAGCCCCAGCATTTT

D gene: TRBD2
clone size: .
V gene: TRBV5-1
J gene: TRBJ2-5
CDR3 protein: CASSSAYFAGGGETQYF
CDR3 DNA: TGCGCCAGCAGCTCGGCCTACTTTGCGGGGGGAGGGGAGACCCAGTACTTC

D gene: .
clone size: .
V gene: TRBV12-3/TRBV12-4
J gene: TRBJ2-3
CDR3 protein: CASQQVTDTQYF
CDR3 DNA: TGTGCCAGCCAACAGGTCACAGATACGCAGTATTTT

D gene: .
clone size: .
V gene: TRBV6-2/TRBV6-3
J gene: TRBJ1-6
CDR3 protein: CASSPSSSYNSPLHF
CDR3 DNA: TGTGCCAGCAGCCCTTCGAGCTCCTATAATTCACCCCTCCACTTT

D gene: TRBD1
clone size: .
V gene: TRBV6-5
J gene: TRBJ1-2
CDR3 protein: CASRAPGQGEYGYTF
CDR3 DNA: TGTGCCAGCAGAGCCCCGGGACAGGGAGAGTATGGCTACACCTTC

D gene: .
clone size: .
V gene: TRBV19
J gene: TRBJ1-1
CDR3 protein: CASSISGSGTEAFF
CDR3 DNA: TGTGCCAGTAGTATAAGCGGGAGTGGGACTGAAGCTTTCTTT

D gene: .
clone size: .
V gene: TRBV2
J gene: TRBJ2-5
CDR3 protein: CASSDRGGQETQYF
CDR3 DNA: TGTGCCAGCAGTGATAGGGGGGGCCAAGAGACCCAGTACTTC

D gene: TRBD1
clone size: .
V gene: TRBV6-6
J gene: TRBJ1-5
CDR3 protein: CASSSTGNQPQHF
CDR3 DNA: TGTGCCAGCAGCTCGACAGGGAATCAGCCCCAGCATTTT

D gene: TRBD1
clone size: .
V gene: TRBV5-1
J gene: TRBJ1-5
CDR3 protein: CASSLEGAWNQPQHF
CDR3 DNA: TGCGCCAGCAGCTTGGAGGGGGCTTGGAATCAGCCCCAGCATTTT